One TCR beta chain is described in this entry. The assay was immunoSEQ multiplex PCR, and TCRdb's table has in-frame clones only and misses some. The table has 150,000 or so clones, about nine tenths seen once. Those designated as exposed participants met a COVID-19 case within 2 weeks before study entry. This CDR3 region has 15 residues. Per the germline V gene, CDR1 is SGHNT and CDR2 is YYREEE (reference sequence). Deletions cut 4 bases from V and 6 bases from J, with 19 bases between. The data were taken from a study of blood T cell repertoires in COVID-19. Study information: Donors in the United States, Italy and Spain gave samples during acute or convalescent COVID-19.

The receptor was derived from a woman aged 40 to 50 who had been exposed to COVID-19. The rearrangement links TRBV5-4 to TRBJ2-5; D is possibly TRBD2 (5 bases). Sequencing was done on a sample of PBMCs or T cells enriched from blood (not recorded which). The CDR3 nucleotides are TGTGCCAGCAGCCTAGGGCCGACCTCGGGGAAGACCCAGTACTTC. Translating it yields CASSLGPTSGKTQYF.